These T cell receptor beta chains were read from a single sample in a study of blood T cells in healthy people across ages. MiXCR was run by TCRdb on the 5' RACE reads, yielding one entry per CDR3 protein. The sample lists 1.5 million to 2 million distinct CDR3 sequences; approximately 40% were seen once. Specimen: blood. The origin of the receptors is a human donor in good health. Each CDR3 is given with its conserved first and last residue. A D gene is named only where the DNA matches it firmly. The size of a clone is reported for some rows only, either as once, few or many, or as a class for expanded clones.

V: TRBV6-2/TRBV6-3; D: TRBD1; size: -; J: TRBJ2-2; DNA: TGTGCCAGCTGGACAGGGCGCGGGGAGCTGTTTTTT; CDR3: CASWTGRGELFF
V: TRBV6-4; D: -; size: few; J: TRBJ2-7; DNA: TGTGTCCCATGGGGCGGCTTCTACGAGCAGTACTTC; CDR3: CVPWGGFYEQYF
V: TRBV6-5; D: TRBD1; size: -; J: TRBJ1-4; DNA: TGTGCCAGCAGTTACCGCTTACCGGGACAGGGGAATGAAAAACTGTTTTTT; CDR3: CASSYRLPGQGNEKLFF
V: TRBV12-3/TRBV12-4; D: -; size: -; J: TRBJ1-2; DNA: TGTGCCAGCAGTTTAAACATTTACGGCTACACCTTC; CDR3: CASSLNIYGYTF
V: TRBV12-5; D: TRBD1; size: -; J: TRBJ1-1; DNA: TGTGCTAGTGCCACCGGGACAGGGATTTACACTGAAGCTTTCTTT; CDR3: CASATGTGIYTEAFF
V: TRBV12-3/TRBV12-4; D: -; size: once; J: TRBJ2-7; DNA: TGTGCCGGCAGCCAAATACAGGGCTCGTTTTACGAGCAGTACTTC; CDR3: CAGSQIQGSFYEQYF
V: TRBV20-1; D: TRBD2; size: -; J: TRBJ2-7; DNA: TGCAGTGCTCCGGGGAGGGTACGGTACGAGCAGTACTTC; CDR3: CSAPGRVRYEQYF
V: TRBV7-3; D: TRBD2; size: many; J: TRBJ2-1; DNA: TGTGCCAGCAGCCACGGGACTAGCAGCAATGAGCAGTTCTTC; CDR3: CASSHGTSSNEQFF
V: TRBV6-5; D: -; size: -; J: TRBJ2-2; DNA: TGTGCCAGCAGCCCCGGTACCCGGGCCGGGGAGCTGTTTTTT; CDR3: CASSPGTRAGELFF
V: TRBV4-2; D: -; size: few; J: TRBJ2-4; DNA: TGTGCCAGCAGCCCCGCCGCGGGGGCCGCTGGGGACATTCAGTACTTC; CDR3: CASSPAAGAAGDIQYF